This T cell receptor beta chain was sequenced during a study of cytomegalovirus exposure and HLA in healthy donors. Concerning this clone: Its target is not known.

60 Vbeta and 13 Jbeta primers were used in PCR. Libraries were prepared by immunoSEQ multiplex PCR; TCRdb keeps only in-frame clonotypes and omits some of them. The repertoire holds some 180,000 clones, with 65% to 85% as singletons. Germline V gene data show CDR1 as GTSNPN and CDR2 as SVGIG (reference sequence). CDR3 length equals 12 residues. Trimming pared 0 bases from V and 6 bases from J, leaving 9 bases between. Findings and caveats of the study: Earlier results showed most TCR beta V segments being productive about 87% or about 30% of the time.

The receptor was isolated from a girl aged 5 to 17 in good health and CMV-seropositive. The sequencing sample was made of PBMCs. The chain combines TRBV30 with TRBJ2-7; D may be TRBD2 (7 bases). In DNA, the CDR3 is TGTGCCTGGAGTGTAGGGGGGGTCGAGCAGTACTTC. This sequence encodes CAWSVGGVEQYF.